The following is a TCR beta chain sequence with its context. The antigen this receptor binds is unknown. The input lacks base qualities; no much larger clone sits a single base away. This specimen belongs to a study of T-cell reconstitution after alpha-beta-depleted transplantation in children listed by TCRdb under 2016. For context, the study as a whole: Using TCR repertoire profiling, the study quantitatively followed how T-cell immune reconstitution unfolded in children after TCRalphabeta/CD19-depleted allogeneic hematopoietic cell transplantation.

Receptors were amplified or captured by PCR. The run used an Illumina HiSeq 2500. TCR libraries were prepared with molecular barcoding, using unique molecular identifiers to normalize TCRbeta repertoire quantification. Using fastp trimming at Q25 and MiXCR clonotype assembly, TCRdb reanalyzed the public sequencing data and kept in-frame beta chains. Identical CDR3 proteins give one entry, which carries the most common genes and DNA. In this sample the table shows about 230,000 distinct CDR3 sequences, 9.7% of which occur a single time. The top ten hold approximately 5.4% of the sample. The material sequenced was PBMCs from the stem cell graft donor, taken from the stem cell graft. The sequence derives from a human donor who donated a stem cell graft to a child with SCID.

Here is the DNA: TGCAGTGCTAGGGGACAGGGGGACACCGGGGAGCTGTTTTTT. Its product reads: CSARGQGDTGELFF. This chain is built from TRBV20-1 and TRBJ2-2, and TRBD1 matches 11 of the central bases. The germline V gene (reference sequence) sets CDR1 to DFQATT and CDR2 to SNEGSKA. After removal of 3 bases from V and 3 bases from J, the junction retains 0 bases not matched to a gene. From its cysteine to its phenylalanine, the CDR3 spans 14 amino acids. CDR3 DNA is the only sequence kept; it has 42 bases, read in frame from the first base.